This T cell receptor beta chain was retrieved from a study of T cell responses to AZD1222 COVID-19 vaccine (dated by TCRdb to the early 2020s). With regard to the full study: Because spike-specific TCR depth and breadth did not differ between the two schedules, AZD1222 recipients who got a second dose at roughly 4 weeks were pooled with those who got a second dose at roughly 12 weeks. A total of 230 to 250 trial participants underwent TCR sequencing, of whom approximately 200 had received two doses of AZD1222 and some 25 had received two doses of the MenACWY control vaccine. Trial participants were enrolled into age subgroups of 18-55, 56-69 and 70-plus years, which contained 148, 28 and 57 TCR-sequenced participants, respectively.

The CDR3 regions of human TCRbeta chains were analyzed by immunosequencing. The authors' pipeline ran thus. Repertoire TCRs were checked for matches against a reference library of SARS-CoV-2-specific TCRs that had been generated using the MIRA antigen-specificity platform. Breadth meant the fraction of unique TCRs that were SARS-CoV-2-associated, whereas depth meant the fraction of total T cells that were SARS-CoV-2-associated. Each spike-specific TCR was assigned to its reactive spike region and to a CD4 or CD8 class using the MIRA data. Log10-transformed breadth and depth values were compared by one-way ANOVA with Sidak's multiple comparisons tests. The immuneACCESS repertoire file appears here via TCRdb, limited to in-frame rearrangements. These files lack a portion of the clones; in checked studies, under half of the deficit traces to unresolved V genes, and the cause of the others is not known. The V and J calls and clone size are taken from that table; D and trimming were inferred from the DNA. The sample yields around 79,000 clones; roughly 88% were counted once. Together, the top ten hold 20% of the sample.

General findings and caveats noted by the study authors: Participants were mostly white British and included more females than males, and it was suggested by the authors that clonal diversity may have been underestimated. Because no day 14 peak-response samples were available, the repertoires could be characterized only after the peak T cell response. CD4 TCRs associated with the vaccine covered the entire spike protein, and the dominant responses were in regions 160-218 and 743-854. Reportedly, almost half of the unique spike-specific TCRs recognized epitopes lying outside the regions that are mutated in the B.1.351 and B.1.1.7 variants. The 56-69-year group was small, and its depth increase did not reach significance, likely because of low power. Conclusions about previously exposed vaccinees are limited because only 6 or 7 AZD1222 recipients were SARS-CoV-2 seropositive at baseline. After two AZD1222 doses, spike-specific TCR breadth and depth were significantly higher than at day 0 and than in MenACWY recipients.

Via the germline V gene, CDR1 is SGHRS and CDR2 YFSETQ. V loses 2 bases at its end and J loses 2 bases; junction bases beyond the gene matches: 4. The CDR3 numbers 15 residues from cysteine through phenylalanine. Only CDR3 DNA is held: 45 bases, read in frame from base 1. On this clone: The antigen it recognizes is unknown. Base-call qualities are not available, and no considerably larger clone is one nucleotide away.

The time point label on this specimen signifies: baseline before first vaccination. Samples from vaccinated people were obtained from the UK trials COV001 and COV002, which included a single-blind randomized controlled phase 2/3 trial of AZD1222 (ChAdOx1 nCoV-19) in healthy adults. For TCRbeta chain sequencing, PBMC samples from trial participants were taken at day 0 and at day 28 after the second dose. The chain was built from TRBV5-1 and TRBJ2-5, and TRBD1 matches 9 of the central bases. This TCR derives from an adult in good health. The sequenced sample was peripheral blood, obtained on day 0 of AZD1222 vaccination. The CDR3 corresponds to CASSFGTGLQETQYF. The nucleotide sequence is given as TGCGCCAGCAGCTTTGGGACAGGGTTGCAAGAGACCCAGTACTTC.